This T cell receptor beta chain was profiled in a study of cytomegalovirus exposure and HLA in healthy donors. Overall study results and limits: Productive rates of about 87% or about 30% were seen for most TCR beta V segments in an earlier analysis.

Amplification used 60 Vbeta primers and 13 Jbeta primers. Profiling relied on immunoSEQ multiplex PCR, and the TCRdb table lists in-frame clones only, not all of them. The table shows 130,000 to 150,000 clones, with 75% to 90% occurring only once. Concerning this clone: Its target is unknown.

Sequencing input: PBMCs. The TCR was taken from a woman aged 25 to 39 in good health and CMV-seronegative.

For the CDR3, the DNA is TGTGCCAGCAGCTCCCGAACTAGCGGGAGAACGCAGTATTTT. Its protein product is CASSSRTSGRTQYF. The chain recombines TRBV7-6 with TRBJ2-3; 11 bases align to TRBD2. In germline, CDR1 is SGHVS, CDR2 FNYEAQ. The CDR3 has 14 amino acids. Trimming at V came to 4 bases and at J to 9 bases, leaving 6 bases not matched to a gene.